What follows are 10 T cell receptor beta chains derived from one specimen sequenced in a study of T cell responses to AZD1222 COVID-19 vaccine. Data came from immunoSEQ multiplex PCR; TCRdb stores just in-frame clones and leaves some out. The sample has 75,000 to 90,000 clones; more than 70% are singletons. This specimen consisted of peripheral blood, obtained on day 0 of AZD1222 vaccination. The receptors stem from an adult in good health.

This clone was detected only once. This chain uses TRBV11-2 with TRBJ2-2; 7 positions match TRBD2. The V gene's germline CDR1 is SGHAT and CDR2 FQNNGV. V dropped 1 base and J dropped 13; count of bases not matched to a gene: 3. This CDR3 contains 12 residues. CDR3 sequence: CASSLAAGVLFF. The CDR3 region has the DNA TGTGCCAGCAGCTTAGCGGCGGGAGTGCTGTTTTTT.

The chain has TRBV27 and TRBJ2-1, with 9 bases aligning to TRBD2. Germline CDR1 MNHEY, CDR2 SMNVEV (reference sequence). This CDR3 is 15 amino acids long. Trimming removed 2 bases from V and 9 bases from J; junction bases left unmatched: 8. DNA of the CDR3: TGTGCCAGCAGTTTAGGACTAGCGACGAGGGGTGAGCAGTTCTTC. Protein sequence: CASSLGLATRGEQFF.

This clone was counted a few times. V usage is TRBV10-2 and J usage is TRBJ2-2; 9 nucleotides agree with TRBD1. The CDR3 loop spans 15 amino acids. V was pared by 8 bases and J by 3 bases, with 7 bases of the junction left unmatched. Per the germline V gene, CDR1 is WSHSY and CDR2 is SAAADI. In DNA form, the CDR3 reads TGCGCCAGCCGCCTTTGGACAGGGGACACCGGGGAGCTGTTTTTT. Its protein product is CASRLWTGDTGELFF.

V and J are TRBV6-4 and TRBJ1-1, with TRBD1 matching 8 bases. In germline, CDR1 is MRHNA, CDR2 SNTAGT. V shed 6 bases and J 7 bases; nucleotides not matched to a gene: 4. The CDR3 runs to 12 residues. The CDR3 sequence: CASRGTGGEAFF. CDR3 nucleotide sequence: TGTGCCAGCAGGGGAACAGGGGGTGAAGCTTTCTTT.

This clone was seen only once. The V and J genes are TRBV7-9 and TRBJ1-4; D ambiguous. Germline V gene sequence: CDR1 SEHNR, CDR2 FQNEAQ (reference sequence). V lost 2 bases to trimming and J lost 2 bases, with 9 bases between them. There are 15 residues in the CDR3. The CDR3: CASSLTTGTNEKLFF. The DNA of the CDR3 is TGTGCCAGCAGCTTAACGACGGGGACTAATGAAAAACTGTTTTTT.

This clone was seen just once. This sequence joins TRBV18 and TRBJ1-4, with D possibly matching TRBD1 (5 bases). The CDR3 is made up of 14 amino acids. Germline V gene lookup returns CDR1 KGHSH and CDR2 LQKENI. Trimming removed 3 bases at V and 7 bases at J, with 12 bases between. The CDR3 here is CASSPGTIREKLFF. CDR3 bases: TGTGCCAGCTCACCGGGGACTATTCGTGAAAAACTGTTTTTT.

The gene calls are TRBV28 and TRBJ2-3; possibly TRBD1 or TRBD2 for D (5 bases each). CDR1 is MDHEN and CDR2 is SYDVKM in the germline V gene. Between the trimmed V and J ends, which lost 5 bases and 5 bases, there was a span of 14 bases. The CDR3 is 14 residues long. CDR3 residues: CASSGWGSGDTQYF. CDR3 nucleotide sequence: TGTGCCAGCAGTGGTTGGGGGTCCGGAGATACGCAGTATTTT.

The gene calls are TRBV21-1 and TRBJ1-1. TRBV21-1 constitutes a pseudogene. The CDR3 runs to 14 residues. The CDR3 region is CASSLGTGRSEAFF. DNA of the CDR3: TGTGCCAGCAGCCTCGGGACCGGGAGGAGTGAAGCTTTCTTT.

This chain connects TRBV7-2 to TRBJ2-7; tentatively, D is TRBD2 (7 bases). Germline V CDR1 and CDR2: SGHTA, FQGNSA. This CDR3 comprises 18 residues. The V end lost 0 bases, the J end lost 0 bases, and 18 bases lay between the germline ends. The CDR3 nucleotides read TGTGCCAGCAGCTTAGCCTCCGGATGGGGAGGGGGCTCCTACGAGCAGTACTTC. This translates into CASSLASGWGGGSYEQYF.

The CDR3, as DNA: TGTGCCAGCAGCTCCTCGGGGGTGGCCGGGGAGCTGTTTTTT. Amino acid sequence: CASSSSGVAGELFF. V gene TRBV5-4 combines with J gene TRBJ2-2; D may be TRBD2 (6 bases). This CDR3 is built from 14 residues. V shed 3 bases and J shed 6 bases, with 12 bases lying between them. The germline gives CDR1 SGHNT, CDR2 YYREEE (reference sequence).